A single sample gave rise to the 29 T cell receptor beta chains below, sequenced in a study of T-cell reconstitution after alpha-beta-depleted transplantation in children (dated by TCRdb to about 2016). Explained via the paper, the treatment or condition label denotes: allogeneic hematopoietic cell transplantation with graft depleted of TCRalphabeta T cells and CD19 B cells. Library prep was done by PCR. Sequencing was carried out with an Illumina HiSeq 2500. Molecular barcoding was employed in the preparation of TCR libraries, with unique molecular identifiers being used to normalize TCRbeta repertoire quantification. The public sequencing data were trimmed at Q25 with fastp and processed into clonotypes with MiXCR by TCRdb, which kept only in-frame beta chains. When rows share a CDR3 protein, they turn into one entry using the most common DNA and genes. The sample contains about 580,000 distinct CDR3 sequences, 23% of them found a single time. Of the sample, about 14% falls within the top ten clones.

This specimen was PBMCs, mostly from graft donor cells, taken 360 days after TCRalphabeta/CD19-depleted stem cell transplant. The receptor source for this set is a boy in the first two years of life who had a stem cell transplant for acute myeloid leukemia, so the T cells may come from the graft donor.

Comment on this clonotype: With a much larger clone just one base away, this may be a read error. CDR3 amino acids: CASSPVQGQIF. The CDR3 region has the DNA TGTGCCAGCAGTCCTGTACAGGGTCAAATCTTC. The chain uses TRBV12-3 or TRBV12-4 and TRBJ2-1; perhaps TRBD1 as D (6 bases). CDR3 size: 11 residues.

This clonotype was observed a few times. The CDR3 region has the DNA TGTGCCAGCAGTTTCCAGGGCCGCGGCACCGGGGAGCTGTTTTTT. Translated, it gives CASSFQGRGTGELFF. The rearrangement links TRBV6-5 to TRBJ2-2, with D tentatively TRBD1 (5 bases). Germline V gene data show CDR1 as MNHEY and CDR2 as SVGAGI. There are 15 residues in the CDR3. Trimming cost V 4 bases and J 4 bases, with 13 bases left between them.

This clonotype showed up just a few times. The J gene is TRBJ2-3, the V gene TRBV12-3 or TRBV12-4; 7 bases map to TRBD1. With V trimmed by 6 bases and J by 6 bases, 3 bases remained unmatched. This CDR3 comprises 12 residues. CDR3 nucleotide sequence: TGTGCCAGCAGAACAGGGGCCGATACGCAGTATTTT. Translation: CASRTGADTQYF.

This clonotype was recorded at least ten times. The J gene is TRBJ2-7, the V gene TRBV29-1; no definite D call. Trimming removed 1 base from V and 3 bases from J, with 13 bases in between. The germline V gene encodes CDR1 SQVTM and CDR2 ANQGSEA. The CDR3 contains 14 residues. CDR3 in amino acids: CSVEAPDGSYEQYF. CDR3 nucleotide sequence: TGCAGCGTTGAAGCCCCCGACGGAAGCTACGAGCAGTACTTC.

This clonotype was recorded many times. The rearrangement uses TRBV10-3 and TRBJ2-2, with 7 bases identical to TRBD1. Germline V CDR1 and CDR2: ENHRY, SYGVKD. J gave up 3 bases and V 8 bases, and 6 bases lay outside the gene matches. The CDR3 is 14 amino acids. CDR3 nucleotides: TGTGCCATCGGTAGAGGGGGCCACACCGGGGAGCTGTTTTTT. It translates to CAIGRGGHTGELFF.

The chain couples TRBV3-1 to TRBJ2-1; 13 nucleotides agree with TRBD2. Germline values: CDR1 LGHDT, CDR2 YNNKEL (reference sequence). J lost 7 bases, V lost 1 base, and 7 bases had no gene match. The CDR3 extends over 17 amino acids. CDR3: CASSQVVTSGGVNEQFF. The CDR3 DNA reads TGTGCCAGCAGCCAAGTTGTTACTAGCGGGGGGGTGAATGAGCAGTTCTTC.

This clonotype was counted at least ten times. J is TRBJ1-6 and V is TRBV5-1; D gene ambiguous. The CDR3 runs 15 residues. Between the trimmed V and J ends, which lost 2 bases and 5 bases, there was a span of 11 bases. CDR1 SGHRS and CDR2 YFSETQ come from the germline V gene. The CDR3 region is CASSLRLGNNSPLHF. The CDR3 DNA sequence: TGCGCCAGCAGCTTAAGGCTGGGAAATAATTCACCCCTCCACTTT.

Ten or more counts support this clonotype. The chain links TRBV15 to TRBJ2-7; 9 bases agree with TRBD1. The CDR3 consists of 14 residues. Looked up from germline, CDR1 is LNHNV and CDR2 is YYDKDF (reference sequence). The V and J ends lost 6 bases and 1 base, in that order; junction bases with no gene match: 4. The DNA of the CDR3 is TGTGCCACCAGATGGGACAGGGATTCCTACGAGCAGTACTTC. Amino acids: CATRWDRDSYEQYF.

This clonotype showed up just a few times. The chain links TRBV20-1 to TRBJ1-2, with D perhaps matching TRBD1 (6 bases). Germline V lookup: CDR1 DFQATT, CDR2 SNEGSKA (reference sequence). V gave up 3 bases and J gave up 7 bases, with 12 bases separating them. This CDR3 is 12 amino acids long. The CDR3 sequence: CSARGTFFGYTF. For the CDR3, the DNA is TGCAGTGCTAGGGGGACATTTTTTGGCTACACCTTC.

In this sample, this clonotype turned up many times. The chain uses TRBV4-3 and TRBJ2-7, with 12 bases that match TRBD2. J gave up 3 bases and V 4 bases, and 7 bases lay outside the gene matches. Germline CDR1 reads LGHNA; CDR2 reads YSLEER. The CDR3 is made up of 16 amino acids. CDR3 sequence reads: CASSRVLAGGFYEQYF. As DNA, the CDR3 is TGCGCCAGCAGCCGAGTACTAGCGGGGGGCTTCTACGAGCAGTACTTC.

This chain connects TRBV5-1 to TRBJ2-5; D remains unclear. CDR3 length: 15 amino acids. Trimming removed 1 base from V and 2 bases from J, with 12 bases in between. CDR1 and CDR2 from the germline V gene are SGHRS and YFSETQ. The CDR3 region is CASSLSVGQQETQYF. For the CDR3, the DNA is TGCGCCAGCAGCTTGAGTGTCGGGCAGCAAGAGACCCAGTACTTC.

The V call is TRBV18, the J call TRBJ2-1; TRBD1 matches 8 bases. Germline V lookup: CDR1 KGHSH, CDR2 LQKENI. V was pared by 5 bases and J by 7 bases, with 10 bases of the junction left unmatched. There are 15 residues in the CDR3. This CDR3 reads CASSSRQGLWNEQFF. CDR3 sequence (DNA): TGTGCCAGCTCATCTCGACAGGGGCTTTGGAATGAGCAGTTCTTC. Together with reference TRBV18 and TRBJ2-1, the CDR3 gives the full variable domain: NAGVMQNPRHLVRRRGQEARLRCSPMKGHSHVYWYRQLPEEGLKFMVYLQKENIIDESGMPKERFSAEFPKEGPSILRIQQVVRGDSAAYFCASSSRQGLWNEQFFGPGTRLTVL.

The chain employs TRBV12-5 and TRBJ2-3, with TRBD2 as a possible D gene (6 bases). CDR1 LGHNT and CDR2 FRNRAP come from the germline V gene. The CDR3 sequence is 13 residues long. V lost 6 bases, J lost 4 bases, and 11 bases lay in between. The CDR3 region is CASGYGEADTQYF. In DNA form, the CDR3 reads TGTGCTAGTGGATACGGGGAGGCAGATACGCAGTATTTT.

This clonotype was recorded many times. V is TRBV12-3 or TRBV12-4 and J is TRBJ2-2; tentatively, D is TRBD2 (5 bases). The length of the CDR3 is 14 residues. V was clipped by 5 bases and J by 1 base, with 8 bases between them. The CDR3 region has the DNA TGTGCCAGCAGTCTCCGGGAGAACACCGGGGAGCTGTTTTTT. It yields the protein CASSLRENTGELFF.

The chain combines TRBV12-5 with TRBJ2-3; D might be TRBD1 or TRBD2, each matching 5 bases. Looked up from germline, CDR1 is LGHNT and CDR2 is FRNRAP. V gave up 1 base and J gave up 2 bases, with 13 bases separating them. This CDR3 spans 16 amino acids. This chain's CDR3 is CASGLAWDGNTDTQYF. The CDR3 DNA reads TGTGCTAGTGGTTTGGCATGGGACGGAAACACAGATACGCAGTATTTT. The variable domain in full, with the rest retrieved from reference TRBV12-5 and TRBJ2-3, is DARVTQTPRHKVTEMGQEVTMRCQPILGHNTVFWYRQTMMQGLELLAYFRNRAPLDDSGMPKDRFSAEMPDATLATLKIQPSEPRDSAVYFCASGLAWDGNTDTQYFGPGTRLTVL.

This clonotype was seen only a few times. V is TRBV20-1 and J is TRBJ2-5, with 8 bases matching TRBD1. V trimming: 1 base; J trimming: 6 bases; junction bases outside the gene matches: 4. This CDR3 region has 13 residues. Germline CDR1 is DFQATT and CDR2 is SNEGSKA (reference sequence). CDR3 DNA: TGCAGTGCTAGAGTTCCAGGGGGCAAGACCCAGTACTTC. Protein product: CSARVPGGKTQYF.

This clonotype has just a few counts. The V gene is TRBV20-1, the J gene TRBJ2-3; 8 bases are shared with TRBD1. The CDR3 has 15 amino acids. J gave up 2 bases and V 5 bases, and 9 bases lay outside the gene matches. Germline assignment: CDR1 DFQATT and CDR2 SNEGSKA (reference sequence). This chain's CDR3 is CSAAGGQGYTDTQYF. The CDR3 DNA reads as TGCAGTGCTGCCGGCGGACAGGGATACACAGATACGCAGTATTTT.

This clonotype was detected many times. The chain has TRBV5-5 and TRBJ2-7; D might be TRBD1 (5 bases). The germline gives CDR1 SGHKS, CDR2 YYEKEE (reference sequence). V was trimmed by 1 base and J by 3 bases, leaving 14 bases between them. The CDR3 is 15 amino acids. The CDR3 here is CASSLNRPVLYEQYF. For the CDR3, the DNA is TGTGCCAGCAGCTTGAACAGGCCGGTCCTCTACGAGCAGTACTTC.

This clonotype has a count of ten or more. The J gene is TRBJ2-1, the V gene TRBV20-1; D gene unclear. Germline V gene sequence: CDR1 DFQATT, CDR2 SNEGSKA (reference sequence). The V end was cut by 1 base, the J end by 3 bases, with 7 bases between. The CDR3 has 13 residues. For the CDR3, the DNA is TGCAGTGCTAGAGGGGCTATCTACAATGAGCAGTTCTTC. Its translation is CSARGAIYNEQFF.

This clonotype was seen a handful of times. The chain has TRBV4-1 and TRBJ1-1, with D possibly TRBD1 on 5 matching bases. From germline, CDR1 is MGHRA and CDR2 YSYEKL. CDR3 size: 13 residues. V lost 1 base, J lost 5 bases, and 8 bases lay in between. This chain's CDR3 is CASSQVRGTEAFF. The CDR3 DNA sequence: TGCGCCAGCAGCCAAGTAAGGGGTACTGAAGCTTTCTTT.

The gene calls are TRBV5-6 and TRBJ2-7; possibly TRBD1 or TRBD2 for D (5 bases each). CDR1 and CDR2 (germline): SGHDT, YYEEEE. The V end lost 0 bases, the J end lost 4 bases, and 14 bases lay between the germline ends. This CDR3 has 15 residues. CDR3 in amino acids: CASSLAGTVDYEQYV. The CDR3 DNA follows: TGTGCCAGCAGCTTGGCCGGGACGGTAGATTACGAGCAGTACGTC.

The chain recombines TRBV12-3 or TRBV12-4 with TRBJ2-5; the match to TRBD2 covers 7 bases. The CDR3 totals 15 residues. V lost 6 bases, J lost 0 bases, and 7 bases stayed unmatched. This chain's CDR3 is CASSYGGLDQETQYF. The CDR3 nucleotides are TGTGCCAGCAGCTACGGGGGGTTGGACCAAGAGACCCAGTACTTC.

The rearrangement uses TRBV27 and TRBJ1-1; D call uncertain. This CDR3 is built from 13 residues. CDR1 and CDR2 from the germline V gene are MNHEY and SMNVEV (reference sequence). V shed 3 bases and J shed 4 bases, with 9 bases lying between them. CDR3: CASSLSYRTEAFF. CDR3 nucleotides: TGTGCCAGCAGTTTGAGCTACCGCACTGAAGCTTTCTTT.

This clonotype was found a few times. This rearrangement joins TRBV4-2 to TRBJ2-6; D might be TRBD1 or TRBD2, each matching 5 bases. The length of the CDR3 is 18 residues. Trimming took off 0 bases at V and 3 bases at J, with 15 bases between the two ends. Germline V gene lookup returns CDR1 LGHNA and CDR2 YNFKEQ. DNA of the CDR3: TGTGCCAGCAGCCAAGATATGAGTGGGGGTTATGGGGCCAACGTCCTGACTTTC. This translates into CASSQDMSGGYGANVLTF.

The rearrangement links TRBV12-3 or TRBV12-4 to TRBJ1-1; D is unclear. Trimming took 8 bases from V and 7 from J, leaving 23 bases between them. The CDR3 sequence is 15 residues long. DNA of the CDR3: TGTGCCAGCGCAGCGGAGGGTTGGCTCCACGATGAAGCTTTCTTT. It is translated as CASAAEGWLHDEAFF.

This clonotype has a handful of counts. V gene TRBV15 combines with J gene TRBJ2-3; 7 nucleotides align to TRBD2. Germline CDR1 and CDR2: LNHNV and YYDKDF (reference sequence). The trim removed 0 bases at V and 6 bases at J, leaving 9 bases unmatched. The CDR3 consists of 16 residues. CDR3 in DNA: TGTGCCACCAGCAGAGATGCTTTGCGGGGAGGGGATACGCAGTATTTT. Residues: CATSRDALRGGDTQYF.

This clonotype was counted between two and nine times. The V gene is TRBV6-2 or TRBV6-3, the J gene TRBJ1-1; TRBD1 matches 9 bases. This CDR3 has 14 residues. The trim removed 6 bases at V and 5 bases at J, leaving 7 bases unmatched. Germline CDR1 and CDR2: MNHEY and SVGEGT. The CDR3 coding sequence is TGTGCCAGCAGCTTGGACAGGGGATGGACTGAAGCTTTCTTT. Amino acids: CASSLDRGWTEAFF.

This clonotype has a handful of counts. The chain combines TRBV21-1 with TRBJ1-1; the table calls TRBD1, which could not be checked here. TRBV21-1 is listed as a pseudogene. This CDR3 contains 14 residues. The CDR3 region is CASSKAGANTEAFF. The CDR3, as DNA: TGTGCCAGCAGCAAAGCAGGGGCGAACACTGAAGCTTTCTTT.

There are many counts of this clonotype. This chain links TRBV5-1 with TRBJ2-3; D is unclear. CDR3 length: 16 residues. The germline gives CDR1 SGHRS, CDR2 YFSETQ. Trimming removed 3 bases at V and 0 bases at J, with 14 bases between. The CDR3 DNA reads TGCGCCAGCAGCTCCGCCGGCGTCTCTAGCACAGATACGCAGTATTTT. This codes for CASSSAGVSSTDTQYF.